Below are 20 T cell receptor beta chains sequenced from a single sample in a study of molecular identifiers for immune sequencing clone quantification. TCRdb analysed the PCR reads with MiXCR anew, one entry per CDR3 protein. The sample yields approximately 550,000 distinct CDR3 sequences, about a fifth seen once. Sequenced sample: naive CD8+ T cells from blood, with Jurkat cell RNA spiked in. Regarding subset: FACS-sorted CD8+CD4-CCR7+CD45RA+ naive T cells. These receptors all stem from a human donor in good health. Some libraries in this study had Jurkat cell RNA spiked in.

The CDR3: CASSLVSRYEQYF. CDR3 nucleotide sequence: TGTGCCAGCAGCTTAGTATCGCGCTACGAGCAGTACTTC. The V call is TRBV7-9, the J call TRBJ2-7; no firm D call. CDR3 size: 13 residues. V lost 1 base and J 3 bases, leaving 7 bases between the germline ends. The V gene's germline CDR1 is SEHNR and CDR2 FQNEAQ (reference sequence).

This clonotype was observed many times. The rearrangement links TRBV7-2 to TRBJ2-3; perhaps TRBD2 as D (6 bases). Germline loops: CDR1 SGHTA, CDR2 FQGNSA. CDR3 length: 16 residues. V was trimmed by 1 base and J by 2 bases, leaving 13 bases between them. Here the CDR3 DNA reads TGTGCCAGCAGCTTAGAGGCGGGGTTCCCCACAGATACGCAGTATTTT. Translation: CASSLEAGFPTDTQYF. Filled out from reference TRBV7-2 and TRBJ2-3, the complete variable domain reads GAGVSQSPSNKVTEKGKDVELRCDPISGHTALYWYRQSLGQGLEFLIYFQGNSAPDKSGLPSDRFSAERTGGSVSTLTIQRTQQEDSAVYLCASSLEAGFPTDTQYFGPGTRLTVL.

Concerning this clonotype: Mismatch with germline at one junction end may stem from a read error. The CDR3 region has the DNA TGTGCCTGGGAGGGTAGCGGGAGGGGATACGAGCAGCACTTC. It yields the protein CAWEGSGRGYEQHF. The chain couples TRBV30 to TRBJ2-7, with 11 nucleotides matching TRBD2. The CDR3 is 14 residues long. Germline-derived CDR1 and CDR2 are GTSNPN and SVGIG (reference sequence). The variable domain in full, with the rest retrieved from reference TRBV30 and TRBJ2-7, is SQTIHQWPATLVQPVGSPLSLECTVEGTSNPNLYWYRQAAGRGLQLLFYSVGIGQISSEVPQNLSASRPQDRQFILSSKKLLLSDSGFYLCAWEGSGRGYEQHFGPGTRLTVT.

This clonotype has only a few counts. The rearrangement links TRBV2 to TRBJ2-2; tentative D call: TRBD1 (5 bases). Germline-derived CDR1 and CDR2 are SNHLY and FYNNEI. The CDR3 sequence is 15 residues long. Trimming took off 4 bases at V and 3 bases at J, with 12 bases between the two ends. The CDR3 bases are TGTGCCAGCAGTGGTCCAGGGTTGGACACCGGGGAGCTGTTTTTT. Its protein is CASSGPGLDTGELFF.

Points on this clonotype: A much larger clone lies a single base off, so this may be a read error. The V call is TRBV4-3, the J call TRBJ2-7; D uncertain. The CDR3 is made up of 14 amino acids. Between the trimmed V and J ends, which lost 1 base and 2 bases, there was a span of 9 bases. CDR1 and CDR2 from the germline V gene are LGHNA and YSLEER. CDR3 residues: CASSQGHIPYEQYF. As DNA, the CDR3 is TGCGCCAGCAGCCAAGGTCACATCCCCTACGAGCAGTACTTC.

This clonotype was picked up many times. V and J are TRBV29-1 and TRBJ2-7; TRBD1 matches at 7 bases. Unmatched junction bases numbered 4, after V lost 6 bases and J lost 2 bases. There are 12 residues in the CDR3. Germline CDR1 SQVTM, CDR2 ANQGSEA. As DNA, the CDR3 is TGCAGCGTAGGGACAGCAACCTACGAGCAGTACTTC. It yields the protein CSVGTATYEQYF.

This clonotype was detected ten times or more. V usage is TRBV29-1 and J usage is TRBJ2-5; D call uncertain. The V gene's germline CDR1 is SQVTM and CDR2 ANQGSEA. The CDR3 is made up of 12 amino acids. V lost 3 bases to trimming and J lost 2 bases, with 7 bases between them. CDR3 amino acids: CSVDPSQETQYF. The DNA for the CDR3 is TGCAGCGTTGATCCCAGTCAAGAGACCCAGTACTTC.

Comments on this clonotype: Since a much larger clone is just one base distant, this may be a read error. This sequence joins TRBV28 and TRBJ2-4; 7 nucleotides line up with TRBD1. Trimming took 11 bases from V and 7 from J; bases not matched to a gene: 23. Germline V gene lookup returns CDR1 MDHEN and CDR2 SYDVKM. The CDR3 is 17 amino acids. The CDR3 here is CAGTGLGDSLSGNIQYF. The CDR3 nucleotides are TGTGCCGGCACCGGGCTGGGGGACAGTCTGTCGGGGAACATTCAGTACTTC.

This clonotype was seen at least ten times. The chain has TRBV7-9 and TRBJ1-6; D is undetermined. Germline-derived CDR1 and CDR2 are SEHNR and FQNEAQ (reference sequence). Trimming shortened V by 1 base and J by 10 bases, and 5 bases separated the two germline ends. CDR3 length: 12 residues. DNA of the CDR3: TGTGCCAGCAGCTTAGATTCCTCACCCCTCCACTTT. Its translation: CASSLDSSPLHF.

This clonotype was recorded many times. The genes are TRBV27 and TRBJ1-3; D call uncertain. V lost 4 bases to trimming and J lost 0 bases, with 7 bases between them. There are 14 residues in the CDR3. The germline V gene encodes CDR1 MNHEY and CDR2 SMNVEV (reference sequence). CDR3 nucleotides: TGTGCCAGCAGTTCCACAGCCTCTGGAAACACCATATATTTT. Encoded protein: CASSSTASGNTIYF.

This clonotype was counted only a few times. The V and J genes are TRBV6-2 or TRBV6-3 and TRBJ1-5, with 8 bases fitting TRBD1. The CDR3 length is 15 residues. Looked up from germline, CDR1 is MNHEY and CDR2 is SVGEGT. Unmatched junction bases numbered 8, after V lost 7 bases and J lost 3 bases. CDR3 in amino acids: CASIHGQGLNQPQHF. Written as DNA, the CDR3 is TGTGCCAGCATCCACGGACAGGGCCTCAATCAGCCCCAGCATTTT.

The rearrangement uses TRBV12-3 or TRBV12-4 and TRBJ2-3; possible D gene TRBD1, 5 bases. The ends were cut back, 3 bases at V and 2 bases at J, with 18 bases in the middle. CDR3 size: 17 residues. CDR3 sequence: CASSFSTDPFLTDTQYF. The CDR3 DNA reads TGTGCCAGCAGTTTCTCGACAGATCCCTTTCTCACAGATACGCAGTATTTT.

This clonotype was observed a few times. This chain joins TRBV30 and TRBJ2-2; 8 bases fit TRBD1. Looked up from germline, CDR1 is GTSNPN and CDR2 is SVGIG (reference sequence). Losses at the gene ends were 7 bases for V and 0 bases for J; bases not matched to a gene: 1. The CDR3 has 13 amino acids. The CDR3 is CASGQANTGELFF. CDR3 DNA: TGTGCCTCGGGACAGGCGAACACCGGGGAGCTGTTTTTT.

This rearrangement joins TRBV12-3 or TRBV12-4 to TRBJ1-2, with a possible D match to TRBD1 (6 bases). Trimming left V 5 bases short and J 2 bases short, with 15 bases between. The CDR3 extends over 15 amino acids. The CDR3 reads CASSGPPTGNYGYTF. CDR3 DNA sequence: TGTGCCAGCAGTGGCCCCCCGACAGGAAACTATGGCTACACCTTC.

Details on this clonotype: A much larger clone sits a single nucleotide away, making a read error possible. As DNA, the CDR3 is TGTGCCAGCAGTTTGTTTGAGTATACCGGGGAGCTGTTTTTT. Encoded protein: CASSLFEYTGELFF. The gene calls are TRBV12-3 or TRBV12-4 and TRBJ2-2; no definite D call. V lost 3 bases to trimming and J lost 5 bases, with 10 bases between them. The length of the CDR3 is 14 residues.

The table lists this clonotype with many counts. This rearrangement joins TRBV4-3 to TRBJ2-3; TRBD2 aligns across 14 bases. With 3 bases clipped from V and 1 base from J, the junction kept 6 bases outside the gene matches. Germline-derived CDR1 and CDR2 are LGHNA and YSLEER. The CDR3 covers 18 residues. The CDR3 loop reads CASSHAGTSGGGTDTQYF. The CDR3 DNA reads as TGCGCCAGCAGCCATGCCGGGACTAGCGGGGGAGGCACAGATACGCAGTATTTT.

This clonotype was detected only a few times. The rearrangement uses TRBV7-9 and TRBJ2-2, with 8 bases matching TRBD2. The CDR3 has 15 residues. CDR1 and CDR2 (germline): SEHNR, FQNEAQ (reference sequence). Losses at the gene ends were 4 bases for V and 4 bases for J; bases not matched to a gene: 5. CDR3 residues: CASSSPGLGTGELFF. The CDR3 nucleotides are TGTGCCAGCAGCTCCCCGGGACTAGGCACCGGGGAGCTGTTTTTT.

Written as DNA, the CDR3 is TGCGCCAGCAGCCAAATACAGGGGGCAGATGGAAACACCATATATTTT. This encodes CASSQIQGADGNTIYF. The chain links TRBV4-1 to TRBJ1-3; 9 bases line up with TRBD1. Germline CDR1 and CDR2: MGHRA and YSYEKL. This CDR3 comprises 16 residues. Trimming removed 2 bases from V and 3 bases from J; junction bases left unmatched: 5.

The chain recombines TRBV24-1 with TRBJ2-1, with TRBD1 identical over 9 bases. Germline CDR1 reads KGHDR; CDR2 reads SFDVKD. With V trimmed by 6 bases and J by 9 bases, 11 bases remained unmatched. The length of the CDR3 is 15 residues. CDR3 loop: CATSKDRGGIGEQFF. The CDR3 region has the DNA TGTGCCACCAGTAAAGACAGGGGGGGAATCGGTGAGCAGTTCTTC.

The chain employs TRBV10-3 and TRBJ2-1; D is uncertain. The germline V and J ends were trimmed by 0 bases and 5 bases, with 14 bases remaining between them. The CDR3 covers 16 residues. Looked up from germline, CDR1 is ENHRY and CDR2 is SYGVKD. CDR3 loop: CAISESFGTAHNEQFF. The DNA of the CDR3 is TGTGCCATCAGTGAGTCGTTTGGTACTGCCCACAATGAGCAGTTCTTC.